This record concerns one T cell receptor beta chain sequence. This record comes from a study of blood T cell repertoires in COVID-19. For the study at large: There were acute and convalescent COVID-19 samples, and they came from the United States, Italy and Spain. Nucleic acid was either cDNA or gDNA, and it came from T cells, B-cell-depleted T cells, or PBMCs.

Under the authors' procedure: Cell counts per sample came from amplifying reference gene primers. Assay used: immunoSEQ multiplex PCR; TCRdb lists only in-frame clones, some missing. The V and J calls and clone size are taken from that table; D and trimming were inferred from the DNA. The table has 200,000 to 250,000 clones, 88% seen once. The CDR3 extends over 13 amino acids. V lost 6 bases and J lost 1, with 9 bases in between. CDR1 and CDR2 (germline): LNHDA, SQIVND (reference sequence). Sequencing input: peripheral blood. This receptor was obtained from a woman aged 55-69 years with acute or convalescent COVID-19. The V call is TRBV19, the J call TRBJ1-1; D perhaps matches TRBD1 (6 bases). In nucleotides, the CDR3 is TGTGCCAGTAGGGTGACAGGGAACACTGAAGCTTTCTTT. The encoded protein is CASRVTGNTEAFF.